The clone carrying this T cell receptor (beta chain) was observed at least ten times. The data stem from a study of low-dose radiotherapy and immunotherapy resistance in tumors. The germline V gene has CDR1 MGHDK and CDR2 SYGVNS. Germline trimming cut 2 bases from V and 4 bases from J; bases unmatched to any gene: 3. This CDR3 spans 16 amino acids. Noted time point: before trial treatment. First-strand cDNA used TRAV- and TRBV-specific primers, covering alpha and beta chains. Amplification, which lasted roughly 20 PCR cycles, used a constant-region primer and V-primer adapter to amplify TCRs. TCRdb analysed the reads with MiXCR anew, one entry per CDR3 protein. Of 85,000 to 95,000 distinct CDR3 sequences in the sample, more than 7.5% were seen once.

The chain is built from TRBV25-1 and TRBJ2-2; 11 bases are a match to TRBD1. Source: PBMCs, taken before treatment. This clonotype originated in a male donor with prostate cancer. The CDR3 is CASSEAGTGGTGELFF. CDR3 DNA sequence: TGTGCCAGCAGTGAAGCCGGGACAGGGGGCACCGGGGAGCTGTTTTTT.